Listed below are T cell receptor beta chains from one sample, sequenced in a study of spatial heterogeneity in lung cancer. TCRdb analysed the 5' RACE reads with MiXCR anew, one entry per CDR3 protein. The sample consists of about 100,000 distinct CDR3 sequences, under 4.5% of them appearing once. This specimen was lung tumor tissue, taken at surgery. The receptors here all came from a male donor with early-stage non-small cell lung cancer. CDR3s include the opening cysteine and the closing phenylalanine or tryptophan. Fields, in order: J gene, D gene, V gene, clone size, CDR3 protein, CDR3 DNA. D genes are given only for firm matches. Clone sizes are given selectively: once, few, many, or a class where the clone is expanded.

TRBJ2-1 NA TRBV9 many CASSGSSSYNEQFF TGTGCCAGCAGCGGGAGTAGCTCCTACAATGAGCAGTTCTTC
TRBJ1-6 NA TRBV7-9 many CASSPWDPLRHSPLHF TGTGCCAGCAGCCCCTGGGACCCGCTTCGTCATTCACCCCTCCACTTT
TRBJ1-6 NA TRBV5-1 many CASSPRQQNSPLHF TGCGCCAGCAGCCCCCGCCAACAAAATTCACCCCTCCACTTT
TRBJ1-6 TRBD1 TRBV3-1 NA CASCDRAGSPLHF TGTGCCAGCTGTGACAGGGCGGGTTCACCCCTCCACTTT
TRBJ2-7 NA TRBV14 many CASSQDLAYEQYF TGTGCCAGCAGCCAAGATTTAGCTTACGAGCAGTACTTC
TRBJ2-6 NA TRBV28 NA CANYPLARGANVLTF TGTGCCAACTACCCCCTAGCCCGGGGGGCCAACGTCCTGACTTTC
TRBJ2-3 TRBD1 TRBV5-1 few CASSLDRGKSYF TGCGCCAGCAGCTTGGACAGGGGGAAATCGTATTTT
TRBJ2-7 NA TRBV3-1 many CASSQEDGSWGEQYF TGTGCCAGCAGCCAAGAAGACGGTTCATGGGGTGAGCAGTACTTC
TRBJ2-3 TRBD1 TRBV2 NA CASGGGQGTDTQYF TGTGCCAGCGGTGGGGGACAGGGAACAGATACGCAGTATTTT
TRBJ1-1 NA TRBV28 few CASSSSGEDKGSTEAFF TGTGCCAGCAGTTCGTCGGGGGAGGACAAAGGTAGCACTGAAGCTTTCTTT
TRBJ2-1 TRBD1 TRBV19 few CASSIGPRDRWRETGYNEQFF TGTGCCAGTAGTATAGGGCCCCGGGACAGGTGGAGGGAGACGGGGTACAATGAGCAGTTCTTC
TRBJ2-4 TRBD1 TRBV11-2 many CASSHDRVGTKNIQYF TGTGCCAGCAGTCACGACAGGGTGGGAACCAAAAACATTCAGTACTTC
TRBJ1-1 TRBD1 TRBV28 many CASSDGQGTFF TGTGCCAGCAGTGACGGACAGGGGACTTTCTTT
TRBJ2-3 TRBD2 TRBV6-6 many CASSQPSGRADTQYF TGTGCCAGCAGTCAGCCTAGCGGGAGGGCCGATACGCAGTATTTT
TRBJ1-1 NA TRBV28 many CASSFLGGEAFF TGTGCCAGCAGTTTTCTGGGAGGGGAAGCTTTCTTT
TRBJ2-3 NA TRBV11-2 many CASSLLIQDTSGTDTQYF TGTGCCAGCAGCTTACTAATCCAGGACACCTCGGGCACAGATACGCAGTATTTT
TRBJ2-5 NA TRBV6-1 many CAINRGAGGGETQYF TGTGCCATCAACCGAGGGGCAGGGGGAGGAGAGACCCAGTACTTC
TRBJ2-1 NA TRBV19 many CASSIGAPNEQFF TGTGCCAGTAGTATAGGTGCCCCCAATGAGCAGTTCTTC
TRBJ2-3 NA TRBV5-6 many CASSLWRRLLAADTQYF TGTGCCAGCAGCTTGTGGCGCAGGCTGTTAGCGGCAGATACGCAGTATTTT
TRBJ1-1 NA TRBV27 many CASSLRPGTNTEAFF TGTGCCAGCAGTCTCCGGCCAGGGACGAACACTGAAGCTTTCTTT
TRBJ2-7 NA TRBV27 many CASSSTGQTSYEQYF TGTGCCAGCAGTTCCACAGGGCAGACCTCCTACGAGCAGTACTTC
TRBJ2-3 NA TRBV10-3 many CAISTITDTQYF TGTGCCATCAGTACTATCACAGATACGCAGTATTTT
TRBJ2-5 NA TRBV5-1 many CASSLEQGWQETQYF TGCGCCAGCAGCTTGGAGCAGGGATGGCAAGAGACCCAGTACTTC
TRBJ2-7 NA TRBV5-6 NA CASSSGRVIEQYF TGTGCCAGCAGCTCAGGCAGGGTAATCGAGCAGTACTTC
TRBJ1-2 TRBD1 TRBV12-5 many CASGSDREYGYTF TGTGCTAGTGGTTCGGACAGGGAATATGGCTACACCTTC
TRBJ2-6 TRBD2 TRBV5-1 few CASSLTSGYGANVLTF TGCGCCAGCAGCCTGACTAGCGGATACGGGGCCAACGTCCTGACTTTC
TRBJ2-5 NA TRBV3-1 NA CASSNTDAQETQYF TGTGCCAGCAGCAATACGGACGCCCAAGAGACCCAGTACTTC
TRBJ1-6 TRBD1 TRBV6-1 many CASSGTEHSPLHF TGTGCCAGCTCCGGGACAGAGCATTCACCCCTCCACTTT
TRBJ2-3 TRBD1 TRBV3-1 many CASRRTHQGADTQYF TGTGCCAGCAGACGGACGCACCAGGGGGCAGATACGCAGTATTTT
TRBJ2-3 TRBD2 TRBV6-5 many CATRLAGDNPQYF TGTGCCACCAGACTAGCGGGAGATAATCCGCAGTATTTT
TRBJ2-1 NA TRBV2 many CASFFTLGRERSEQFF TGTGCCAGCTTCTTTACCTTAGGCAGGGAAAGAAGTGAGCAGTTCTTC
TRBJ2-1 TRBD1 TRBV20-1 few CSARAGTEKFF TGCAGTGCTAGAGCAGGGACAGAAAAGTTCTTC
TRBJ1-4 TRBD1 TRBV4-1 few CASSPGGAGLRVFF TGCGCCAGCAGCCCAGGGGGCGCGGGTTTAAGGGTGTTTTTT
TRBJ2-2 TRBD1 TRBV7-9 many CASSSYRGSEDTGELFF TGTGCCAGCAGCTCCTACAGGGGATCCGAAGACACCGGGGAGCTGTTTTTT
TRBJ2-3 NA TRBV7-6 few CASSPGQSHTQYF TGTGCCAGCAGCCCAGGGCAAAGCCATACGCAGTATTTT
TRBJ2-7 NA TRBV5-1 many CASSLNRVASYEQYF TGCGCCAGCAGCTTGAACCGAGTCGCCTCCTACGAGCAGTACTTC
TRBJ1-5 NA TRBV28 many CASSWGPNQPQHF TGTGCCAGCAGTTGGGGCCCCAATCAGCCCCAGCATTTT
TRBJ2-5 NA TRBV12-3/TRBV12-4 NA CATLAGAQGTQYF TGTGCCACCCTCGCTGGGGCTCAGGGGACCCAGTACTTC
TRBJ1-4 NA TRBV6-1 NA CASSFTSPSGEKLFF TGTGCCAGCAGTTTCACCAGCCCTTCGGGTGAAAAACTGTTTTTT
TRBJ2-4 TRBD2 TRBV6-6 few CASSPGTFLAGRLAKNIQYF TGTGCCAGCAGTCCAGGGACCTTTCTAGCGGGAAGACTAGCCAAAAACATTCAGTACTTC
TRBJ2-2 NA TRBV3-1 many CASSQYGLANTGELFF TGTGCCAGCAGCCAATACGGACTGGCCAACACCGGGGAGCTGTTTTTT
TRBJ2-5 NA TRBV3-1 many CASSQDQETQYF TGTGCCAGCAGCCAAGATCAAGAGACCCAGTACTTC
TRBJ1-6 NA TRBV2 many CASSDTNSPLHF TGTGCCAGCAGCGATACTAATTCACCCCTCCACTTT
TRBJ2-7 NA TRBV20-1 many CSARAAGVPPSSYEQYF TGCAGTGCTAGAGCTGCGGGCGTGCCTCCCAGCTCCTACGAGCAGTACTTC
TRBJ1-6 NA TRBV29-1 many CSVGTDNSPLHF TGCAGCGTTGGGACAGATAATTCACCCCTCCACTTT